What follows are 5 T cell receptor beta chains derived from one specimen sequenced in a study of CXCR3-negative and CXCR3-positive naive CD8 T cells. Researchers prepared the TRB cDNA libraries using 5' RACE with UMI labels. TCRdb derives one entry per CDR3 protein from the 5' RACE reads, leaving out DNA. The sample is made up of 130,000 or so distinct CDR3 sequences, and the top ten hold 0.25% to 0.35% of it. The specimen sequenced was naive CXCR3- CD8+ T cells from blood. This sample's subset: CD45RO-CCR7+CD27+CD95- naive CD8+ T cells lacking CXCR3 (TNR3-). These receptor sequences come from a human donor in good health. Some clones in this sample may be carry-over from other donors' samples.

The chain carries TRBV29-1 and TRBJ2-7; TCRdb designates TRBD1, a call that cannot be tested without DNA. The germline CDR1 and CDR2 sequences are SQVTM and ANQGSEA. This CDR3 contains 17 residues. CDR3 region: CSVEGVPGKRGLREQYF.

CDR3 residues: CSVGTSGRPKNPFEQFF. The chain is built from TRBV29-1 and TRBJ2-1; TCRdb lists TRBD2, though no DNA is available to test this call. The CDR3 contains 17 residues. Germline V gene sequence: CDR1 SQVTM, CDR2 ANQGSEA.

The J gene is TRBJ2-7, the V gene TRBV28. This CDR3 comprises 11 residues. Germline CDR1 is MDHEN and CDR2 is SYDVKM. The CDR3 protein is CASRTLAKQYF.

CDR3 residues: CSVRQESSYEQYF. The chain links TRBV29-1 to TRBJ2-7; there is no DNA to check the TCRdb D call of TRBD1. The germline gives CDR1 SQVTM, CDR2 ANQGSEA. The CDR3 spans 13 residues.

The chain has TRBV29-1 and TRBJ2-2. This CDR3 spans 12 amino acids. Germline-derived CDR1 and CDR2 are SQVTM and ANQGSEA. CDR3 protein: CSVPNGAGELFF.